The 4 T cell receptor beta chains below all came from one sample that was sequenced in a study of a mutant IDH1 vaccine in newly diagnosed glioma. Antigen specificity for these receptors is unknown. The time point denotes: week 47, end of study. A single vaccine dose contained 300 ug of mutant IDH1 20-mer peptide, and topical imiquimod was used with it. Assay: immunoSEQ multiplex PCR; the TCRdb copy retains only in-frame clones and omits some. The sample gives some 60,000 clones, 75% to 90% of which show up once; approximately 3.5% is in the top ten. Sequenced material: PBMCs, taken from a glioma patient whose treatment included an IDH1 peptide vaccine. Receptor source: a woman in her fifties or sixties with glioma.

The chain uses TRBV30 and TRBJ1-4, with D possibly being TRBD1 (6 bases). The CDR3 consists of 13 residues. Trimming pared 1 base from V and 8 bases from J, leaving 11 bases between. Per germline, CDR1 GTSNPN and CDR2 SVGIG (reference sequence). The CDR3 DNA reads as TGTGCCTGGAGTGGAGACAGGATCGAAAAACTGTTTTTT. This codes for CAWSGDRIEKLFF.

This chain uses TRBV7-2 with TRBJ2-1; D ambiguous. V was cut by 5 bases and J by 7 bases, with 15 bases left in between. Germline loops: CDR1 SGHTA, CDR2 FQGNSA. This CDR3 has 14 amino acids. Written as DNA, the CDR3 is TGTGCCAGCAGCGTTGTTAAAGATACGAATGAGCAGTTCTTC. Translated, it gives CASSVVKDTNEQFF.

The J gene is TRBJ1-5, the V gene TRBV5-8; D remains unclear. Trimming cost V 4 bases and J 4 bases, with 9 bases left between them. Per germline, CDR1 SGHTS and CDR2 YDEGEE. The CDR3 extends over 13 amino acids. CDR3 nucleotides: TGTGCCAGCAGCGAGGGTACAAATCAGCCCCAGCATTTT. It specifies CASSEGTNQPQHF.

The CDR3 protein is CATSRDRTRNQPQHF. The CDR3 DNA is TGTGCCACCAGCAGAGATCGGACTAGAAATCAGCCCCAGCATTTT. The chain has TRBV15 and TRBJ1-5; D not certain. The CDR3 totals 15 residues. Germline CDR1 is LNHNV and CDR2 is YYDKDF (reference sequence). V shed 0 bases and J shed 4 bases, with 10 bases lying between them.